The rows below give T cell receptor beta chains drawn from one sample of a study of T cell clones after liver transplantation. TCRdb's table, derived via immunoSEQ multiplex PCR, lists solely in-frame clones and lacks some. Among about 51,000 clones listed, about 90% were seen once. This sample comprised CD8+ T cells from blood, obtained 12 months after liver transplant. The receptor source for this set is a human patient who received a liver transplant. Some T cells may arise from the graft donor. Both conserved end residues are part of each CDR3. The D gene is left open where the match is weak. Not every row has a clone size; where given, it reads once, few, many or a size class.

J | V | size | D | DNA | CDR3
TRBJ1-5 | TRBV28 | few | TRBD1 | TGTGCCAGCAGTTTGGGACAGGGATTTAGGCAGCCCCAGCATTTT | CASSLGQGFRQPQHF
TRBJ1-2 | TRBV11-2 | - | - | TGTGCCAGCAGCTCTAAGTTGGCGGACCGCGGTGGCTACACCTTC | CASSSKLADRGGYTF
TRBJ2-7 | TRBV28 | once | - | TGTGCCAGCTTTCAGACAGGTTCCTCCTACGAGCAGTACTTC | CASFQTGSSYEQYF
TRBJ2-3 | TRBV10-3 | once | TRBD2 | TGTGCCATCGGGGGACTAGCGACAGATACGCAGTATTTT | CAIGGLATDTQYF
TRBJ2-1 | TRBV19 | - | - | TGTGCCAGTAGTATCTCTACCTATTCGACTGAGCAGTTCTTC | CASSISTYSTEQFF
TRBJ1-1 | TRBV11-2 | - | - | TGTGCCAGCAGCTTCTGGGGGGATGGCACTGAAGCTTTCTTT | CASSFWGDGTEAFF
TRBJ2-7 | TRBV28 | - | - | TGTGCCAGCAGACCGGGGTCGGACACATCCTACGAGCAGTACTTC | CASRPGSDTSYEQYF
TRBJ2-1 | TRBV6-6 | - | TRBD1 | TGTGCCAGCAATTTGGGCAGGGGGCTTGGGGATGAGCAGTTCTTC | CASNLGRGLGDEQFF
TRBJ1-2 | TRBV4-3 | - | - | TGCGCCAGCAGCCAGGGGGAATTAGACTACACCTTC | CASSQGELDYTF
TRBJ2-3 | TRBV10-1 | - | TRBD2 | TGCGCCAGCAGTGAGTCCCGCGGGAGGACTAGCACAGATACGCAGTATTTT | CASSESRGRTSTDTQYF
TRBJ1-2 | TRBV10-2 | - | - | TGCGCCAGCAGTGAGCTTAATGGCTACACCTTC | CASSELNGYTF
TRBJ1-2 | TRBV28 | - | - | TGTGCCAGCACCCGGGGGGGGATAGTGGGCTACACCTTC | CASTRGGIVGYTF
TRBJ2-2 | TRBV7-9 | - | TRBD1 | TGTGCCAGCAGCTCGGGACAGGGGTGGGCCGGGGAGCTGTTTTTT | CASSSGQGWAGELFF
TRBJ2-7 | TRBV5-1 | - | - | TGCGCCAGCAGCGTTACATTATCCTACGAGCAGTACTTC | CASSVTLSYEQYF
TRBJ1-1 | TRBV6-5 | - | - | TGTGCCAGCAGTTACACGGTAAACACTGAAGCTTTCTTT | CASSYTVNTEAFF
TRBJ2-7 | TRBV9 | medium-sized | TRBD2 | TGTGCCAGCAGCCGGGGGAGGGGCTTCTACGAGCAGTACTTC | CASSRGRGFYEQYF
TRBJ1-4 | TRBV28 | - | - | TGTGCCAGCAGTTTCCGAATTAATAATGAAAAACTGTTTTTT | CASSFRINNEKLFF
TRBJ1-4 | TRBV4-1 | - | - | TGCGCCAGCAGCCAAGATTCGGCCGGATGGGATGAAAAACTGTTTTTT | CASSQDSAGWDEKLFF
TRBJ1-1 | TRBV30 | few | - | TGTGCCTGGAGTGTCGGAGGGAACACTGAAGCTTTCTTT | CAWSVGGNTEAFF
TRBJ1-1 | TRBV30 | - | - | TGTGCCTGGAGTGTACCGTGGTTCCAGGACGGCACTGAAGCTTTCTTT | CAWSVPWFQDGTEAFF
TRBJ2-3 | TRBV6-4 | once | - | TGTGCCAGATTAGAGAGGGATACGCAGTATTTT | CARLERDTQYF
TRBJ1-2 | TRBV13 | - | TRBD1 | TGTGCCAGCAGCTTAGTCGGACAGGGCACGGGGATCTATGGCTACACCTTC | CASSLVGQGTGIYGYTF
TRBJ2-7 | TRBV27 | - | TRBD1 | TGTGCCAGCAGTCCCTCACAGGGGGCCTACCCCTACGAGCAGTACTTC | CASSPSQGAYPYEQYF
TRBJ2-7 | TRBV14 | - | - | TGTGCCAGCAGCCAGGCTAATAGCCCCGAGCAGTACTTC | CASSQANSPEQYF
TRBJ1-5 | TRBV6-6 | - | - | TGTGCCAGCAGTCCCACAGGCCGCGAGGATCAGCCCCAGCATTTT | CASSPTGREDQPQHF
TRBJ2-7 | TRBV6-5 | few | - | TGTGCCAGCAGCTTACTCCCGGACTACGAGCAGTACTTC | CASSLLPDYEQYF
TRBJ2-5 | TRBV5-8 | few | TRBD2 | TGTGCCAGCAGCGAGGGACTAGCGGGAGACCAAGAGACCCAGTACTTC | CASSEGLAGDQETQYF
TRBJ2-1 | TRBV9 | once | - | TGTGCCAGCAGCTTTGGGACTGGAGCCAATGAGCAGTTCTTC | CASSFGTGANEQFF
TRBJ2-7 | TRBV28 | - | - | TGTGCCAGCAGTTTTGGCAGAAACTCCTACGAGCAGTACTTC | CASSFGRNSYEQYF
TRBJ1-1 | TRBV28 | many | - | TGTGCCAGCAGAGGCGGACAGACCACCATGAACACTGAAGCTTTCTTT | CASRGGQTTMNTEAFF
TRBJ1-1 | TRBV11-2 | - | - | TGTGCCAGCGAACTATGGCCCCGGGACGCAGGGGCCACTGAAGCTTTCTTT | CASELWPRDAGATEAFF
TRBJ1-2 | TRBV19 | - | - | TGTGCCAGTAGCCCAATTCCGGGACGGCCGGGCACCTTC | CASSPIPGRPGTF
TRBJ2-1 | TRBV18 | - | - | TGTGCCAGCTCACCACGCCCCAGGGGAGATGAGCAGTTCTTC | CASSPRPRGDEQFF
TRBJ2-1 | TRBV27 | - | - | TGTGCCAGCAGTTTAGGCGGCTTAACCAATGAGCAGTTCTTC | CASSLGGLTNEQFF
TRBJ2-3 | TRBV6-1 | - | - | TGTGCCAGCAGTCGGACCCCAGATACGCAGTATTTT | CASSRTPDTQYF
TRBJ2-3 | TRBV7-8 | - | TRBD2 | TGTGCCAGCAGCTTTACGACTAGCGGGAGCGGGAATACGCAGTATTTT | CASSFTTSGSGNTQYF
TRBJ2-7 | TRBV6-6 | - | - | TGTGCCAGCAGTCCTTCTGCAGGGTTAAGGGAGCAGTACTTC | CASSPSAGLREQYF
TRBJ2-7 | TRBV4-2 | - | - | TGTGCCAGCAGCCCCCCCCTCTCCTACGAGCAGTACTTC | CASSPPLSYEQYF
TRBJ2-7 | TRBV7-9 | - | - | TGTGCCAGCAGCTTTGGGGCAGAATCCTACGAGCAGTACTTC | CASSFGAESYEQYF
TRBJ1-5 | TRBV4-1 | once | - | TGCGCCAGCAGCCAAGATCTCCGGCAGCCCCAGCATTTT | CASSQDLRQPQHF
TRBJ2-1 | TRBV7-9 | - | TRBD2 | TGTGCCAGCAGCTCCACTAGCGAAAACAATGAGCAGTTCTTC | CASSSTSENNEQFF
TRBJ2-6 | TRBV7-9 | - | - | TGTGCCAGCAGCTTAGCGCTAGGGGATGGGGCCAACGTCCTGACTTTC | CASSLALGDGANVLTF